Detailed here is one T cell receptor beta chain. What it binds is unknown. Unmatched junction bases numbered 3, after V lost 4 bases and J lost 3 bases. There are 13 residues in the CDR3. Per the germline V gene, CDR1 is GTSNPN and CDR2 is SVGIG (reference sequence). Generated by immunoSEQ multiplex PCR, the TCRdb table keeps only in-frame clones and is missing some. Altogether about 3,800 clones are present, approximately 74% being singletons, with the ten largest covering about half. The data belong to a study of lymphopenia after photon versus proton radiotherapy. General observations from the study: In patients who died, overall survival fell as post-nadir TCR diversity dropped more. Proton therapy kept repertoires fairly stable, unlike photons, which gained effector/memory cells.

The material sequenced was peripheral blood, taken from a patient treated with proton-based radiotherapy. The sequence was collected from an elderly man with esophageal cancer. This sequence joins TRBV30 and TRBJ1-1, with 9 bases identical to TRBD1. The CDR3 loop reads CAWTRTGDTEAFF. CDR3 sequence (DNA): TGTGCCTGGACCCGGACAGGGGACACTGAAGCTTTCTTT.